Shown below are 20 T cell receptor beta chains from a single sample sequenced in a study of blood T cell repertoires in COVID-19. Profiled with immunoSEQ multiplex PCR; TCRdb holds only in-frame clones, not every one. The sample has around 310,000 clones, around 90% seen once. The specimen was peripheral blood. These receptors were collected from a woman in her forties with COVID-19, enrolled during active disease.

The CDR3 loop reads CASSVSGTEYGYTF. CDR3 in DNA: TGTGCCAGCAGCGTTTCCGGGACAGAATATGGCTACACCTTC. The chain employs TRBV9 and TRBJ1-2; the match to TRBD1 covers 7 bases. The CDR3 is made up of 14 amino acids. Germline CDR1 is SGDLS and CDR2 is YYNGEE. Unmatched junction bases numbered 6, after V lost 2 bases and J lost 5 bases.

The gene calls are TRBV7-3 and TRBJ2-7, with a possible D match to TRBD2 (5 bases). Trimming removed 5 bases from V and 2 bases from J, with 16 bases in between. The CDR3 covers 15 residues. Germline V gene data show CDR1 as SGHTA and CDR2 as FQGTGA. The CDR3 DNA reads as TGTGCCAGCAGCCCCAAGCGGACGGTAGCCTACGAGCAGTACTTC. This sequence encodes CASSPKRTVAYEQYF.

This clone was observed once. The chain carries TRBV5-5 and TRBJ2-1; a possible D gene is TRBD1 (6 bases). There are 16 residues in the CDR3. CDR1 and CDR2 from the germline V gene are SGHKS and YYEKEE (reference sequence). V was shortened by 3 bases and J by 9 bases, with 22 bases between the two germline ends. The CDR3 nucleotides are TGTGCCAGCAGCTATACTTTGAGGCAGGGGAATGGTGAGCAGTTCTTC. Protein sequence: CASSYTLRQGNGEQFF.

The V call is TRBV29-1, the J call TRBJ1-2, with 10 bases lining up with TRBD1. Germline CDR1 is SQVTM and CDR2 is ANQGSEA. The CDR3 runs to 13 residues. With 6 bases clipped from V and 7 bases from J, the junction kept 8 bases outside the gene matches. Here the CDR3 DNA reads TGCAGCGTCCTAGGACGGGACAGGGGTGGCTACACCTTC. As protein: CSVLGRDRGGYTF.

J is TRBJ1-1 and V is TRBV2; D might be TRBD1 (5 bases). Germline CDR1 is SNHLY and CDR2 is FYNNEI. V lost 3 bases to trimming and J lost 4 bases, with 9 bases between them. The CDR3 extends over 13 amino acids. In nucleotides, the CDR3 is TGTGCCAGCAGTGATACGGGGGGCACTGAAGCTTTCTTT. Translated: CASSDTGGTEAFF.

This clone was counted once. The chain combines TRBV29-1 with TRBJ2-1; 10 nucleotides agree with TRBD1. The CDR3 contains 16 residues. In germline, CDR1 is SQVTM, CDR2 ANQGSEA. With V trimmed by 0 bases and J by 10 bases, 12 bases remained unmatched. CDR3 region: CSVEDRGDRGPREQFF. CDR3 coding DNA: TGCAGCGTTGAAGACCGCGGGGACAGGGGCCCCCGGGAGCAGTTCTTC.

This sequence joins TRBV27 and TRBJ2-1; 11 bases map to TRBD2. This CDR3 has 18 amino acids. Trimming took 5 bases from V and 4 from J; bases not matched to a gene: 13. CDR1 is MNHEY and CDR2 is SMNVEV in the germline V gene (reference sequence). This CDR3 reads CASSPNNRLAGIYNEQFF. The DNA of the CDR3 is TGTGCCAGCAGTCCCAACAACCGACTAGCGGGAATATACAATGAGCAGTTCTTC.

V and J are TRBV6-5 and TRBJ1-6; 8 bases are shared with TRBD1. The CDR3 length is 13 residues. V lost 10 bases, J lost 9 bases, and 8 bases stayed unmatched. Germline V gene sequence: CDR1 MNHEY, CDR2 SVGAGI. CDR3 nucleotides: TGTGCCATAAGGGCAGGGGGCGGTTCACCCCTCCACTTT. This encodes CAIRAGGGSPLHF.

The V call is TRBV28, the J call TRBJ2-3, with 15 bases identical to TRBD2. The V segment lost 2 bases and the J segment 0 bases; nucleotides outside the gene matches: 3. Germline V gene data show CDR1 as MDHEN and CDR2 as SYDVKM. The CDR3 consists of 18 residues. The CDR3 DNA reads as TGTGCCAGCAGTTTAGGGACTAGCGGGGGGCTTAGCACAGATACGCAGTATTTT. Protein: CASSLGTSGGLSTDTQYF. The complete variable domain, with remaining parts taken from reference TRBV28 and TRBJ2-3, reads DVKVTQSSRYLVKRTGEKVFLECVQDMDHENMFWYRQDPGLGLRLIYFSYDVKMKEKGDIPEGYSVSREKKERFSLILESASTNQTSMYLCASSLGTSGGLSTDTQYFGPGTRLTVL.

V usage is TRBV28 and J usage is TRBJ1-4; TRBD1 matches at 11 bases. CDR1 is MDHEN, CDR2 SYDVKM, per germline. This CDR3 spans 15 amino acids. Germline trimming cut 2 bases from V and 9 bases from J; bases unmatched to any gene: 5. The CDR3 sequence: CASSLGGTGGQKLFF. The DNA for the CDR3 is TGTGCCAGCAGTTTAGGGGGGACAGGGGGGCAAAAACTGTTTTTT.

V gene TRBV5-1 combines with J gene TRBJ2-7; 8 nucleotides agree with TRBD2. CDR1 is SGHRS, CDR2 YFSETQ, per germline. The CDR3 length is 15 residues. V shed 5 bases and J 5 bases; nucleotides not matched to a gene: 12. DNA for the CDR3: TGCGCCAGCAGGCAGCATGGGACGGGAGGGGACGAGCAGTACTTC. As protein: CASRQHGTGGDEQYF.

This sequence joins TRBV30 and TRBJ1-3; D is perhaps TRBD1 (6 bases). This CDR3 comprises 14 residues. V was pared by 5 bases and J by 0 bases, with 11 bases between. Germline V gives CDR1 GTSNPN, CDR2 SVGIG (reference sequence). The CDR3 region has the DNA TGTGCCTGGGTAACAGGGAACTCTGGAAACACCATATATTTT. This codes for CAWVTGNSGNTIYF.

A single count supports this clone. The rearrangement joins TRBV6-4 to TRBJ2-3; 11 bases are a match to TRBD2. CDR3 length: 14 residues. The V gene's germline CDR1 is MRHNA and CDR2 SNTAGT. The junction had 6 bases not matched to a gene; V was cut back by 6 bases and J by 7 bases. This chain's CDR3 is CASRARLAGNTQYF. The CDR3 DNA reads as TGTGCCAGCAGGGCCCGACTAGCGGGGAATACGCAGTATTTT.

The chain has TRBV19 and TRBJ1-1; 8 bases line up with TRBD1. CDR3 length: 13 residues. Germline CDR1 is LNHDA and CDR2 is SQIVND (reference sequence). The ends lost 10 bases at V and 5 bases at J; junction bases unmatched: 9. The CDR3 DNA reads TGTGCCATTCGGACAGGGTCAGGGACTGAAGCTTTCTTT. As protein: CAIRTGSGTEAFF.

The rearrangement uses TRBV6-5 and TRBJ1-5, with 10 bases matching TRBD1. This CDR3 is 14 amino acids long. CDR1 and CDR2 (germline): MNHEY, SVGAGI. The V and J ends lost 8 bases and 5 bases, in that order; junction bases with no gene match: 6. DNA for the CDR3: TGTGCCAGCTCGACAGGGGGCTTTTATCAGCCCCAGCATTTT. Residues: CASSTGGFYQPQHF.

The rearrangement joins TRBV4-2 to TRBJ2-1; the match to TRBD1 covers 9 bases. Germline CDR1 LGHNA, CDR2 YNFKEQ. This CDR3 region has 15 residues. The V and J ends lost 4 bases and 8 bases, in that order; junction bases with no gene match: 9. CDR3 sequence (DNA): TGTGCCAGCAGCCTATCCGGGACAGGGTACGATGAGCAGTTCTTC. Protein product: CASSLSGTGYDEQFF.

The gene calls are TRBV12-3 or TRBV12-4 and TRBJ1-2; 7 bases are shared with TRBD1. The CDR3 is 13 amino acids. With V trimmed by 7 bases and J by 9 bases, 11 bases remained unmatched. CDR3: CASKRDSPLSYTF. The CDR3 nucleotides read TGTGCCAGCAAAAGGGACAGCCCTCTTAGCTACACCTTC.

The chain is built from TRBV7-6 and TRBJ1-5; D possibly corresponds to TRBD1 (6 bases). This CDR3 is built from 13 residues. In germline, CDR1 is SGHVS, CDR2 FNYEAQ. Deletions cut 5 bases from V and 5 bases from J, with 10 bases between. CDR3 sequence reads: CASSAYRDQPQHF. DNA for the CDR3: TGTGCCAGCAGCGCCTACAGGGATCAGCCCCAGCATTTT.

The CDR3 DNA is TGCAGTGCTAGTGAGAGACAGGGTAGCAATCAGCCCCAGCATTTT. Its translation: CSASERQGSNQPQHF. The chain combines TRBV20-1 with TRBJ1-5; 7 bases map to TRBD1. The CDR3 consists of 15 residues. V lost 3 bases and J lost 0; bases outside the gene matches: 5. Looked up from germline, CDR1 is DFQATT and CDR2 is SNEGSKA (reference sequence).

The rearrangement links TRBV7-2 to TRBJ2-5; 14 nucleotides match TRBD2. The CDR3 has 18 residues. Trimming took 0 bases from V and 5 from J; bases not matched to a gene: 8. Germline-derived CDR1 and CDR2 are SGHTA and FQGNSA. The CDR3 nucleotides read TGTGCCAGCAGCTTAGCCCGACTAGCGGGAGGGTTAGGGGAGACCCAGTACTTC. It translates to CASSLARLAGGLGETQYF.